A single sample gave rise to the 26 T cell receptor beta chains below, sequenced in a study of T cell responses to AZD1222 COVID-19 vaccine. The data were produced by immunoSEQ multiplex PCR, yet TCRdb's version contains in-frame clones alone and is incomplete. The sample comprises about 150,000 clones, about 92% of which are singletons, and roughly 2.3% rests with the top ten. Material: peripheral blood, obtained on day 0 of AZD1222 vaccination. The origin of the receptors is an adult in good health.

V gene TRBV4-2 combines with J gene TRBJ1-4; no definite D call. The germline gives CDR1 LGHNA, CDR2 YNFKEQ. V was pared by 3 bases and J by 3 bases, with 14 bases between. The CDR3 has 16 amino acids. This chain's CDR3 is CASSQAWTEPNEKLFF. DNA for the CDR3: TGTGCCAGCAGCCAGGCGTGGACGGAACCTAATGAAAAACTGTTTTTT.

The chain employs TRBV9 and TRBJ2-3, with a weak D call TRBD2 (6 bases). The CDR3 extends over 13 amino acids. V was shortened by 0 bases and J by 5 bases, with 7 bases between the two germline ends. Germline loops: CDR1 SGDLS, CDR2 YYNGEE. CDR3 amino acids: CASSVGLEDTQYF. DNA for the CDR3: TGTGCCAGCAGCGTAGGACTAGAAGATACGCAGTATTTT.

The rearrangement links TRBV11-2 to TRBJ2-7; TRBD1 aligns across 9 bases. The CDR3 is made up of 16 amino acids. The germline V gene has CDR1 SGHAT and CDR2 FQNNGV. V shed 5 bases, J shed 2 bases, and the junction held 10 bases outside the gene matches. The CDR3 DNA is TGTGCCAGCAGCCTAATGGCCGGGACAGGGACCTACGAGCAGTACTTC. This sequence encodes CASSLMAGTGTYEQYF.

V is TRBV27 and J is TRBJ1-4; 7 bases align to TRBD1. V was clipped by 3 bases and J by 3 bases; unmatched bases: 13. Germline loops: CDR1 MNHEY, CDR2 SMNVEV (reference sequence). The CDR3 sequence is 18 residues long. The CDR3 loop reads CASSFLRRQGGSNEKLFF. The CDR3 DNA reads as TGTGCCAGCAGTTTCCTCCGCCGGCAGGGGGGATCTAATGAAAAACTGTTTTTT.

The chain has TRBV6-5 and TRBJ2-1; 8 bases agree with TRBD2. The CDR3 is 15 amino acids. Losses at the gene ends were 4 bases for V and 7 bases for J; bases not matched to a gene: 9. The V gene's germline CDR1 is MNHEY and CDR2 SVGAGI. CDR3 region: CASSWLPGLENEQFF. In nucleotides, the CDR3 is TGTGCCAGCAGTTGGCTACCGGGACTAGAGAATGAGCAGTTCTTC.

The chain is built from TRBV24-1 and TRBJ1-5; 7 bases are shared with TRBD1. The CDR3 consists of 15 residues. The germline V gene has CDR1 KGHDR and CDR2 SFDVKD. The CDR3 DNA sequence: TGTGACCCAGGGGGGAAAAGGTATAGCAATCAGCCCCAGCATTTT. It codes for CDPGGKRYSNQPQHF.

The chain has TRBV7-2 and TRBJ2-1; D is perhaps TRBD2 (5 bases). Trimming stripped 5 bases from V and 1 base from J, with 15 bases between. Germline V CDR1 and CDR2: SGHTA, FQGNSA. This CDR3 is built from 16 residues. CDR3: CASSTYVGVSYNEQFF. For the CDR3, the DNA is TGTGCCAGCAGCACGTATGTCGGGGTATCCTACAATGAGCAGTTCTTC.

The genes are TRBV4-2 and TRBJ1-2; no definite D call. V was trimmed by 1 base and J by 10 bases, leaving 10 bases between them. Looked up from germline, CDR1 is LGHNA and CDR2 is YNFKEQ. CDR3 size: 12 residues. The CDR3 loop reads CASSQVPWVYTF. CDR3 DNA: TGTGCCAGCAGCCAAGTACCTTGGGTCTACACCTTC.

The chain links TRBV7-9 to TRBJ2-1; D not resolved. CDR1 SEHNR and CDR2 FQNEAQ come from the germline V gene (reference sequence). The CDR3 has 14 residues. The ends were cut back, 10 bases at V and 1 base at J, with 14 bases in the middle. CDR3 DNA sequence: TGTGCCACTTTAGTCCGGGCTTCCTACAATGAGCAGTTCTTC. Its translation: CATLVRASYNEQFF.

The CDR3 is CASSLSGSGTGELFF. As DNA, the CDR3 is TGTGCCAGCAGTCTGAGTGGGAGTGGTACCGGGGAGCTGTTTTTT. The chain joins TRBV7-9 to TRBJ2-2, with D possibly matching TRBD2 (5 bases). This CDR3 has 15 residues. The V and J ends lost 6 bases and 5 bases respectively, with 16 bases between them. The germline gives CDR1 SEHNR, CDR2 FQNEAQ (reference sequence).

V gene TRBV12-5 combines with J gene TRBJ2-1; D is tentatively TRBD1 or TRBD2 (5 bases each). The V end lost 1 base, the J end lost 6 bases, and 13 bases lay between the germline ends. This CDR3 is built from 15 residues. Germline lookup yields CDR1 LGHNT and CDR2 FRNRAP. The CDR3 region has the DNA TGTGCTAGTGGTTTGGCAGCAGGGAGCGCCAATGAGCAGTTCTTC. It translates to CASGLAAGSANEQFF.

The rearrangement joins TRBV9 to TRBJ2-1; D might be TRBD2 (6 bases). This CDR3 spans 15 amino acids. The ends were cut back, 3 bases at V and 3 bases at J, with 13 bases in the middle. CDR1 SGDLS and CDR2 YYNGEE come from the germline V gene. The DNA of the CDR3 is TGTGCCAGCAGCGCCGGGACTTGGAACTACAATGAGCAGTTCTTC. It codes for CASSAGTWNYNEQFF. Full variable domain (remainder filled in from reference TRBV9 and TRBJ2-1): DSGVTQTPKHLITATGQRVTLRCSPRSGDLSVYWYQQSLDQGLQFLIQYYNGEERAKGNILERFSAQQFPDLHSELNLSSLELGDSALYFCASSAGTWNYNEQFFGPGTRLTVL.

The chain recombines TRBV3-1 (or the pseudogene TRBV3-2) with TRBJ1-6, with a possible D match to TRBD1 (5 bases). Trimming removed 0 bases from V and 7 bases from J, with 13 bases in between. CDR1 is LGHDT and CDR2 is YNNKEL in the germline V gene (reference sequence). This CDR3 has 16 amino acids. The CDR3 nucleotides are TGTGCCAGCAGCCAAGACCGGTCAGGGAGGAATTCACCCCTCCACTTT. Its translation is CASSQDRSGRNSPLHF.

This chain uses TRBV4-3 with TRBJ2-7; D might be TRBD1 (6 bases). Between the trimmed V and J ends, which lost 2 bases and 5 bases, there was a span of 16 bases. Germline V gene sequence: CDR1 LGHNA, CDR2 YSLEER. The CDR3 has 15 amino acids. The DNA for the CDR3 is TGCGCCAGCAGCCAAAGTTCAGGGGTAGGGAACGAGCAGTACTTC. This encodes CASSQSSGVGNEQYF.

The chain joins TRBV28 to TRBJ1-5; TRBD1 matches at 7 bases. J gave up 3 bases and V 6 bases, and 11 bases lay outside the gene matches. CDR3 size: 16 residues. Germline V gene data show CDR1 as MDHEN and CDR2 as SYDVKM. The CDR3 loop reads CASSPSGQDLNQPQHF. The CDR3 nucleotides are TGTGCCAGCAGCCCGTCCGGACAGGACCTCAATCAGCCCCAGCATTTT.

V is TRBV10-3 and J is TRBJ1-2, with 8 positions matching TRBD1. V lost 8 bases, J lost 3 bases, and 8 bases stayed unmatched. The germline CDR1 and CDR2 sequences are ENHRY and SYGVKD. CDR3 length: 14 residues. The CDR3 bases are TGTGCCATCTCGAAGATACAGGGGGACTATGGCTACACCTTC. Translation gives CAISKIQGDYGYTF.

The chain has TRBV28 and TRBJ2-5; a weak D match, TRBD1 (6 bases). V was clipped by 3 bases and J by 2 bases, with 16 bases between them. The germline V gene has CDR1 MDHEN and CDR2 SYDVKM. The CDR3 is 16 amino acids. The CDR3 DNA sequence: TGTGCCAGCAGTTTCGACCCGACAGGAATACAAGAGACCCAGTACTTC. This translates into CASSFDPTGIQETQYF.

The V and J genes are TRBV29-1 and TRBJ2-7, with TRBD2 matching over 10 bases. Looked up from germline, CDR1 is SQVTM and CDR2 is ANQGSEA. V trimming: 6 bases; J trimming: 3 bases; junction bases outside the gene matches: 2. This CDR3 comprises 12 residues. The CDR3 sequence is CSVASGGYEQYF. Here the CDR3 DNA reads TGCAGCGTCGCTAGCGGGGGCTACGAGCAGTACTTC.

V is TRBV9 and J is TRBJ2-3; 7 positions agree with TRBD2. V shed 5 bases and J 2 bases; nucleotides not matched to a gene: 5. CDR3 length: 14 amino acids. Germline CDR1 is SGDLS and CDR2 is YYNGEE. The CDR3 sequence is CASSLSGNTDTQYF. DNA of the CDR3: TGTGCCAGCAGTTTAAGCGGGAACACAGATACGCAGTATTTT.

The V gene is TRBV2, the J gene TRBJ2-7, with 7 bases identical to TRBD1. V lost 10 bases and J lost 3; bases outside the gene matches: 9. Per the germline V gene, CDR1 is SNHLY and CDR2 is FYNNEI. The CDR3 contains 13 residues. This CDR3 reads CAMKQGNVYEQYF. The CDR3 bases are TGTGCCATGAAACAGGGGAATGTCTACGAGCAGTACTTC.

This clone was counted a few times. The chain links TRBV6-5 to TRBJ1-6, with D tentatively TRBD1 (5 bases). Trimming took off 4 bases at V and 10 bases at J, with 20 bases between the two ends. Germline CDR1 and CDR2: MNHEY and SVGAGI. This CDR3 has 16 amino acids. CDR3 loop: CASSSTFGTLGSPLHF. CDR3 in DNA: TGTGCCAGCAGTTCCACCTTCGGGACGTTGGGCTCACCCCTCCACTTT.

J is TRBJ2-7 and V is TRBV6-1, with 8 positions matching TRBD1. The CDR3 is made up of 14 amino acids. In germline, CDR1 is MNHNS, CDR2 SASEGT. With 6 bases clipped from V and 0 bases from J, the junction kept 4 bases outside the gene matches. Here the CDR3 reads CASSRGTGSYEQYF. CDR3 in DNA: TGTGCCAGCAGCCGGGGGACAGGCTCCTACGAGCAGTACTTC.

The chain links TRBV7-8 to TRBJ2-7; TRBD2 matches at 12 bases. Germline trimming cut 4 bases from V and 4 bases from J; bases unmatched to any gene: 20. Looked up from germline, CDR1 is SGHVS and CDR2 is FQNEAQ. The CDR3 contains 20 residues. The CDR3: CASSYPHRTSGKTEYYEQYF. The CDR3 coding sequence is TGTGCCAGCAGCTACCCCCATCGGACTAGCGGGAAAACGGAGTATTACGAGCAGTACTTC. Based on the CDR3 plus reference TRBV7-8 and TRBJ2-7, the full variable domain is GAGVSQSPRYKVAKRGQDVALRCDPISGHVSLFWYQQALGQGPEFLTYFQNEAQLDKSGLPSDRFFAERPEGSVSTLKIQRTQQEDSAVYLCASSYPHRTSGKTEYYEQYFGPGTRLTVT.

The rearrangement joins TRBV4-1 to TRBJ2-2; TRBD2 agrees at 7 bases. The length of the CDR3 is 16 residues. V trimming: 5 bases; J trimming: 3 bases; junction bases outside the gene matches: 9. Germline assignment: CDR1 MGHRA and CDR2 YSYEKL. CDR3 nucleotide sequence: TGCGCCAGCAGCTCGCAGCGGGGAGAGGACACCGGGGAGCTGTTTTTT. Its protein product is CASSSQRGEDTGELFF.

The chain uses TRBV5-1 and TRBJ1-1; 8 positions agree with TRBD1. The trim removed 0 bases at V and 6 bases at J, leaving 7 bases unmatched. The germline CDR1 and CDR2 sequences are SGHRS and YFSETQ. The CDR3 is 15 residues long. CDR3 amino acids: CASSLETGEVPEAFF. The DNA for the CDR3 is TGCGCCAGCAGCTTGGAGACAGGGGAAGTACCTGAAGCTTTCTTT.

The DNA of the CDR3 is TGTGCCAGCAGCCCCGAAGCATCGGTCTACGAGCAGTACTTC. This encodes CASSPEASVYEQYF. The V call is TRBV7-9, the J call TRBJ2-7; D gene unclear. The CDR3 contains 14 residues. Trimming shortened V by 5 bases and J by 3 bases, and 14 bases separated the two germline ends. Germline values: CDR1 SEHNR, CDR2 FQNEAQ (reference sequence).